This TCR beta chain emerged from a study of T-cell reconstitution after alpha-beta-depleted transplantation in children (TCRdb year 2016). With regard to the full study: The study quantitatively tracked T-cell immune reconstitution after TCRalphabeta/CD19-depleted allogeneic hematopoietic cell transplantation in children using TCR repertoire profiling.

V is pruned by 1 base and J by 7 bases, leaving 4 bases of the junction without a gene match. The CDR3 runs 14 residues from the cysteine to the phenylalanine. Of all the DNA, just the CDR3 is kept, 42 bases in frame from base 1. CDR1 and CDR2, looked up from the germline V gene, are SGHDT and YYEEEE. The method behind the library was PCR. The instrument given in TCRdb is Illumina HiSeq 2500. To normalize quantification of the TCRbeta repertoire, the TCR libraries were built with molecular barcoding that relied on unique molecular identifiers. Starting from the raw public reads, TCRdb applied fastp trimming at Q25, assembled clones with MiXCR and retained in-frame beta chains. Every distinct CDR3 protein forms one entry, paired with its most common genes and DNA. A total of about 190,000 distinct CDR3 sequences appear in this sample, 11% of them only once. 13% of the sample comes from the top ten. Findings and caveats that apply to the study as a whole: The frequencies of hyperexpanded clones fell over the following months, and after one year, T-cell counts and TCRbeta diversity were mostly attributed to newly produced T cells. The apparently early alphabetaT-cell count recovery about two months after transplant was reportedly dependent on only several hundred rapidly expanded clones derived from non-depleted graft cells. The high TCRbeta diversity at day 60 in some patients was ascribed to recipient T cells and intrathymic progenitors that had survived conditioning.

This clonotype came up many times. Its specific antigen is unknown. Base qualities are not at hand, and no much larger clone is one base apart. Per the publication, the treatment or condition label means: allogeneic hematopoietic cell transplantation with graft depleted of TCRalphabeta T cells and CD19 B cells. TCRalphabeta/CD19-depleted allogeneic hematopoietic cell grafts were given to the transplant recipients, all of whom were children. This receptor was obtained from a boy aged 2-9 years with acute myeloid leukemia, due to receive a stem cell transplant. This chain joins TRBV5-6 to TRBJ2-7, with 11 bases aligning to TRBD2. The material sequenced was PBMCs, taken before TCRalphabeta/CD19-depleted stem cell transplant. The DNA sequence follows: TGTGCCAGCAGCTTGCTTCGACTAGCGGGAGAGCAGTACTTC. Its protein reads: CASSLLRLAGEQYF. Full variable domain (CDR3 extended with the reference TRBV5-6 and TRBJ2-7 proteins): DAGVTQSPTHLIKTRGQQVTLRCSPKSGHDTVSWYQQALGQGPQFIFQYYEEEERQRGNFPDRFSGHQFPNYSSELNVNALLLGDSALYLCASSLLRLAGEQYFGPGTRLTVT.